The rows below give T cell receptor beta chains drawn from one sample of a study of cytomegalovirus exposure and HLA in healthy donors. The method was immunoSEQ multiplex PCR; TCRdb's version includes in-frame clones alone and lacks a portion of them. The sample lists 150,000 to 200,000 clones; more than 70% were seen once. The sequenced sample was PBMCs. The receptors were sampled from a woman in her forties in good health and CMV-seropositive. The CDR3 runs from the conserved cysteine through the conserved F or W. A D gene is named only where the DNA matches it firmly. Clone size is shown for a subset of rows, as once, few, many or a class of expanded clone.

TRBJ2-5	TRBV5-6	NA	NA	CASSFLSLPLQETQYF	TGTGCCAGCAGCTTTTTGTCGCTCCCACTCCAAGAGACCCAGTACTTC
TRBJ2-5	TRBV7-2	NA	NA	CASSLVVQRQETQYF	TGTGCCAGCAGCTTAGTAGTCCAAAGACAAGAGACCCAGTACTTC
TRBJ2-7	TRBV27	TRBD2	NA	CASSLLAGAYEQYF	TGTGCCAGCAGTCTCCTAGCGGGAGCCTACGAGCAGTACTTC
TRBJ1-1	TRBV10-3	NA	NA	CAISESREGGTEAFF	TGTGCCATCAGTGAGTCAAGGGAAGGGGGCACTGAAGCTTTCTTT
TRBJ2-5	TRBV5-4	TRBD2	NA	CASSVASGTETQYF	TGTGCCAGCAGCGTCGCTAGCGGGACAGAGACCCAGTACTTC
TRBJ2-6	TRBV9	NA	NA	CASSELHSGANVLTF	TGTGCCAGCAGCGAACTGCACTCTGGGGCCAACGTCCTGACTTTC
TRBJ1-2	TRBV5-1	TRBD1	NA	CASSLGTQGLNYGYTF	TGCGCCAGCAGCTTGGGCACACAGGGGTTGAACTATGGCTACACCTTC
TRBJ2-5	TRBV6-1	TRBD1	once	CASRADRGPGETQYF	TGTGCCAGCAGAGCCGACAGGGGCCCCGGGGAGACCCAGTACTTC
TRBJ2-5	TRBV7-7	TRBD1	NA	CASSPQADRKETQYF	TGTGCTAGCAGCCCCCAAGCGGACAGGAAGGAGACCCAGTACTTC
TRBJ1-2	TRBV6-1	NA	NA	CASKVAEANYGYTF	TGTGCCAGCAAGGTGGCAGAGGCTAACTATGGCTACACCTTC
TRBJ2-5	TRBV5-1	TRBD2	NA	CASSRGLAGYQETQYF	TGCGCCAGCAGCCGAGGACTAGCGGGGTACCAAGAGACCCAGTACTTC
TRBJ1-5	TRBV11-3	NA	NA	CASSSTWQPQHF	TGTGCCAGCAGCTCCACTTGGCAGCCCCAGCATTTT
TRBJ1-6	TRBV15	NA	NA	CATSRHRDNSGYWYNSPLHF	TGTGCCACCAGCAGGCACCGGGACAACTCGGGATATTGGTATAATTCACCCCTCCACTTT
TRBJ1-1	TRBV10-3	TRBD1	NA	CAIRAGQGAEAFF	TGTGCCATCAGGGCGGGACAGGGGGCTGAAGCTTTCTTT
TRBJ2-7	TRBV7-2	TRBD2	NA	CASSLARLAGVYEQYF	TGTGCCAGCAGCTTAGCCCGACTAGCGGGGGTTTACGAGCAGTACTTC
TRBJ2-1	TRBV27	NA	once	CASSSSYVPSPSYNEQFF	TGTGCCAGCAGTTCAAGCTATGTCCCTTCTCCCTCCTACAATGAGCAGTTCTTC
TRBJ2-1	TRBV9	NA	NA	CASSAGTPPPQFF	TGTGCCAGCAGCGCCGGGACTCCCCCCCCGCAGTTCTTC
TRBJ2-1	TRBV6-1	TRBD2	NA	CASSEPPGLAGGLSEQFF	TGTGCCAGCAGTGAACCCCCGGGACTAGCGGGAGGGCTCAGTGAGCAGTTCTTC
TRBJ2-5	TRBV2	TRBD2	NA	CASSPRRGGPGETQYF	TGTGCCAGCAGTCCCCGGAGGGGAGGGCCAGGGGAGACCCAGTACTTC
TRBJ2-7	TRBV7-6	NA	NA	CASSSQGYEQYF	TGTGCCAGCAGCTCCCAGGGTTACGAGCAGTACTTC
TRBJ1-4	TRBV5-7	NA	NA	CASSFRGSNNEKLFF	TGTGCCAGCAGCTTCAGAGGGTCGAACAATGAAAAACTGTTTTTT
TRBJ2-1	TRBV18	NA	NA	CASSPSGTHNEQFF	TGTGCCAGCTCACCAAGTGGGACACACAATGAGCAGTTCTTC
TRBJ2-4	TRBV2	TRBD2	NA	CASRELASKNIQYF	TGTGCCAGCAGAGAACTAGCGAGCAAAAACATTCAGTACTTC
TRBJ1-1	TRBV28	NA	NA	CASTTGSMNTEAFF	TGTGCCAGCACAACCGGGAGCATGAACACTGAAGCTTTCTTT
TRBJ1-2	TRBV19	TRBD1	NA	CASSIQHRDRVYGYTF	TGTGCCAGTAGTATCCAACATCGGGACAGGGTCTATGGCTACACCTTC
TRBJ2-2	TRBV5-1	TRBD2	few	CASSPGLARGTGELFF	TGCGCCAGCAGCCCGGGACTAGCGAGGGGCACCGGGGAGCTGTTTTTT
TRBJ1-5	TRBV28	NA	NA	CASSRPVKTAIEPQHF	TGTGCCAGCAGTCGTCCGGTGAAGACAGCCATTGAACCCCAGCATTTT
TRBJ2-7	TRBV27	NA	few	CASSSNNLGQTSYEQYF	TGTGCCAGCAGTTCAAATAATCTAGGACAGACATCCTACGAGCAGTACTTC
TRBJ2-3	TRBV7-9	NA	NA	CASSLNIDSTDTQYF	TGTGCCAGCAGCCTAAATATCGATAGCACAGATACGCAGTATTTT
TRBJ2-7	TRBV6-1	NA	NA	CASSSGSYEQYF	TGTGCCAGCAGTTCCGGGTCCTACGAGCAGTACTTC
TRBJ2-2	TRBV6-5	NA	NA	CASSYSNDRTRELFF	TGTGCCAGCAGTTACTCGAATGACAGAACCAGGGAGCTGTTTTTT
TRBJ1-2	TRBV19	NA	NA	CASSPSTVNYGYTF	TGTGCCAGTAGCCCATCGACAGTTAACTATGGCTACACCTTC
TRBJ1-4	TRBV13	TRBD1	few	CASSSDRQGRTNEKLFF	TGTGCCAGCAGCTCCGACCGACAGGGGAGAACTAATGAAAAACTGTTTTTT
TRBJ2-5	TRBV30	NA	NA	CAWSVRLDQETQYF	TGTGCCTGGAGTGTACGACTAGACCAAGAGACCCAGTACTTC
TRBJ2-3	TRBV6-4	NA	once	CASSDTGRGDTQYF	TGTGCCAGCAGTGACACCGGGAGAGGGGATACGCAGTATTTT
TRBJ2-7	TRBV15	TRBD1	NA	CATSRDRGTARYEQYF	TGTGCCACCAGCAGAGACCGAGGGACAGCACGCTACGAGCAGTACTTC
TRBJ1-5	TRBV12-5	NA	NA	CASGLVQPCNQPQHF	TGTGCTAGTGGTTTGGTACAGCCCTGCAATCAGCCCCAGCATTTT
TRBJ1-1	TRBV28	NA	NA	CASGAGRTTEAFF	TGTGCCAGCGGGGCGGGGCGAACGACTGAAGCTTTCTTT
TRBJ2-7	TRBV5-6	TRBD1	NA	CASSPLPGQGFYEQYF	TGTGCCAGCAGCCCACTTCCGGGACAGGGTTTCTACGAGCAGTACTTC
TRBJ1-4	TRBV9	TRBD1	NA	CASSLEGQGVEEKLFF	TGTGCCAGCAGCTTAGAGGGACAGGGGGTGGAAGAAAAACTGTTTTTT
TRBJ1-2	TRBV28	NA	NA	CASSFLASGYTF	TGTGCCAGCAGTTTTCTTGCGTCCGGCTACACCTTC
TRBJ2-3	TRBV27	NA	NA	CASRAGLWITDTQYF	TGTGCCAGCAGGGCGGGCCTTTGGATTACAGATACGCAGTATTTT
TRBJ1-2	TRBV11-2	NA	NA	CASSSTAANYGYTF	TGTGCCAGCAGCTCCACAGCAGCTAACTATGGCTACACCTTC
TRBJ2-6	TRBV27	TRBD2	NA	CASSFRGDPSSGANVLTF	TGTGCCAGCAGTTTCCGGGGGGATCCGAGCTCTGGGGCCAACGTCCTGACTTTC
TRBJ2-1	TRBV15	TRBD1	NA	CATSFPGQGARNEQFF	TGTGCCACCAGCTTTCCGGGACAGGGGGCGCGGAATGAGCAGTTCTTC
TRBJ2-1	TRBV12-5	NA	NA	CASGLDAGNGEQFF	TGTGCTAGTGGTTTGGACGCCGGGAACGGTGAGCAGTTCTTC
TRBJ2-6	TRBV19	TRBD1	NA	CASSTRTGGFSGANVLTF	TGTGCCAGTAGTACGAGGACAGGGGGCTTCTCTGGGGCCAACGTCCTGACTTTC
TRBJ2-1	TRBV7-8	TRBD2	NA	CASSLAGLATGFF	TGTGCCAGCAGCTTAGCCGGACTAGCGACGGGGTTCTTC
TRBJ1-1	TRBV2	TRBD1	NA	CASSGDRNTEAFF	TGTGCCAGCAGTGGGGACAGGAACACTGAAGCTTTCTTT
TRBJ1-2	TRBV5-1	TRBD1	NA	CASSPSDREGSYTF	TGCGCCAGCAGCCCCTCGGACAGGGAAGGTAGCTACACCTTC
TRBJ2-1	TRBV28	TRBD2	NA	CASTPGRAGGISYNEQFF	TGTGCCAGCACCCCGGGGCGGGCGGGAGGGATTTCCTACAATGAGCAGTTCTTC
TRBJ2-2	TRBV28	TRBD1	NA	CASSLLKLGTVTGELFF	TGTGCCAGCAGTTTATTAAAACTGGGGACAGTCACCGGGGAGCTGTTTTTT